This T cell receptor beta chain was captured by sequencing in a study of blood T cell repertoires in COVID-19. Study summary: COVID-19 samples from acute and convalescent phases originated in the United States, Italy and Spain. T cells, B-cell-depleted T cells, or PBMCs supplied cDNA or gDNA.

CDR1 and CDR2 from the germline V gene are LNHDA and SQIVND (reference sequence). The trim removed 6 bases at V and 0 bases at J, leaving 9 bases unmatched. CDR3 length equals 17 residues. The study recruited people aged roughly 18 to 100 years across roughly 25 US areas. Method: immunoSEQ multiplex PCR; TCRdb's copy keeps in-frame clones and lacks some. Of some 200,000 clones in the sample, around 87% were seen once. Sequenced material: PBMCs or T cells enriched from blood (not recorded which). This chain connects TRBV19 to TRBJ2-7; 12 nucleotides align to TRBD2. This sequence originates from a woman in her twenties or thirties who had recovered from COVID-19. The CDR3 loop reads CASRMTSGSVASYEQYF. Written as DNA, the CDR3 is TGTGCCAGTAGGATGACTAGCGGGAGCGTCGCCTCCTACGAGCAGTACTTC.